Below, 18 T cell receptor beta chains from the same sample are listed, as sequenced in a study of blood T cell repertoires in COVID-19. Using immunoSEQ multiplex PCR, the repertoire was profiled, and TCRdb retains in-frame clones only, with some absent. The table shows 180,000 or so clones, with over 80% occurring only once. The specimen sequenced was PBMCs or T cells enriched from blood (not recorded which). These receptors all stem from a woman between 55 and 75 years old who had recovered from COVID-19.

This clone was observed once. This CDR3 is CASSLGAKDTQYF. The CDR3 coding sequence is TGTGCCAGCAGCTTAGGGGCTAAAGATACGCAGTATTTT. This rearrangement joins TRBV7-8 to TRBJ2-3; D is unclear. From germline, CDR1 is SGHVS and CDR2 FQNEAQ. V was trimmed by 1 base and J by 5 bases, leaving 7 bases between them. CDR3 length: 13 amino acids.

The chain is built from TRBV19 and TRBJ2-1; 10 bases are shared with TRBD2. The CDR3 runs 18 residues. Trimming took 0 bases from V and 9 from J; bases not matched to a gene: 14. Germline V gives CDR1 LNHDA, CDR2 SQIVND (reference sequence). This CDR3 reads CASSIDRLAGAGVGEQFF. Written as DNA, the CDR3 is TGTGCCAGTAGTATAGATCGGCTAGCGGGGGCCGGAGTAGGTGAGCAGTTCTTC.

The rearrangement joins TRBV28 to TRBJ2-3; 9 bases match TRBD2. With V trimmed by 4 bases and J by 11 bases, 13 bases remained unmatched. Germline V gene data show CDR1 as MDHEN and CDR2 as SYDVKM. This CDR3 is 15 amino acids long. The CDR3 is CASSSSGGRASKQYF. The CDR3 coding sequence is TGTGCCAGCAGTTCCTCCGGCGGGAGGGCGTCAAAGCAGTATTTT.

The V call is TRBV24-1, the J call TRBJ2-1, with D possibly matching TRBD1 (5 bases). Trimming took 1 base from V and 7 from J, leaving 13 bases between them. CDR3 length: 15 residues. Germline V gene sequence: CDR1 KGHDR, CDR2 SFDVKD. This chain's CDR3 is CATSDFQGRANEQFF. In DNA, the CDR3 is TGTGCCACCAGTGATTTTCAGGGCAGGGCGAATGAGCAGTTCTTC.

The chain carries TRBV4-1 and TRBJ1-2, with 9 nucleotides matching TRBD1. The germline V gene has CDR1 MGHRA and CDR2 YSYEKL. Unmatched junction bases numbered 11, after V lost 3 bases and J lost 3 bases. The CDR3 consists of 17 residues. This chain's CDR3 is CASSQGLGDRDYYGYTF. The CDR3 bases are TGCGCCAGCAGCCAGGGGCTTGGGGACAGGGATTACTATGGCTACACCTTC.

The chain has TRBV28 and TRBJ1-2; 7 bases agree with TRBD1. The germline gives CDR1 MDHEN, CDR2 SYDVKM. V shed 3 bases, J shed 5 bases, and the junction held 6 bases outside the gene matches. The CDR3 consists of 14 residues. The CDR3 reads CASSFEGARYGYTF. The CDR3 coding sequence is TGTGCCAGCAGTTTTGAGGGGGCTCGGTATGGCTACACCTTC.

The V gene is TRBV29-1, the J gene TRBJ2-4; unclear D gene. The germline V gene has CDR1 SQVTM and CDR2 ANQGSEA. CDR3 size: 13 residues. V lost 7 bases and J lost 2, with 12 bases in between. The CDR3 nucleotides are TGCAGCGCCAACACGGGTTCCAAAAACATTCAGTACTTC. It translates to CSANTGSKNIQYF.

The gene calls are TRBV5-1 and TRBJ2-3; D is possibly TRBD2 (6 bases). Germline lookup yields CDR1 SGHRS and CDR2 YFSETQ. Trimming took off 0 bases at V and 1 base at J, with 9 bases between the two ends. The CDR3 extends over 15 amino acids. CDR3 nucleotides: TGCGCCAGCAGCTTGGGTCCTAGCGGCACAGATACGCAGTATTTT. As protein: CASSLGPSGTDTQYF.

The J gene is TRBJ2-2, the V gene TRBV2; weak D call: TRBD1 (8 bases). The CDR3 runs to 15 residues. Trimming shortened V by 7 bases and J by 5 bases, and 17 bases separated the two germline ends. Germline loops: CDR1 SNHLY, CDR2 FYNNEI. CDR3 sequence (DNA): TGTGCCAGCATCTTGGACAGGGAGGGGACCGGGGAGCTGTTTTTT. Amino acid sequence: CASILDREGTGELFF. Supplemented by reference TRBV2 and TRBJ2-2, the full variable domain reads EPEVTQTPSHQVTQMGQEVILRCVPISNHLYFYWYRQILGQKVEFLVSFYNNEISEKSEIFDDQFSVERPDGSNFTLKIRSTKLEDSAMYFCASILDREGTGELFFGEGSRLTVL.

The gene calls are TRBV28 and TRBJ2-7; D is unresolved. The length of the CDR3 is 12 residues. V lost 1 base and J 4 bases, leaving 5 bases between the germline ends. Looked up from germline, CDR1 is MDHEN and CDR2 is SYDVKM. The CDR3 spells CASSLFEYEQYF. The CDR3 DNA reads as TGTGCCAGCAGTTTATTTGAGTACGAGCAGTACTTC.

This clone has just a few counts. The V call is TRBV28, the J call TRBJ1-6; D is ambiguous. Trimming removed 2 bases from V and 10 bases from J, with 12 bases in between. Germline loops: CDR1 MDHEN, CDR2 SYDVKM. CDR3 size: 14 residues. CDR3 sequence (DNA): TGTGCCAGCAGTTTAGGAAAGCGGAACTCACCCCTCCACTTT. It codes for CASSLGKRNSPLHF.

The rearrangement joins TRBV10-1 to TRBJ2-7; the match to TRBD2 covers 12 bases. V lost 6 bases, J lost 1 base, and 4 bases stayed unmatched. The germline CDR1 and CDR2 sequences are WNHNN and SYGVQD (reference sequence). The CDR3 is 15 amino acids. The DNA for the CDR3 is TGCGCCAGCAGCCGACTAGCGGGAGTTTCCTACGAGCAGTACTTC. The encoded protein is CASSRLAGVSYEQYF.

In regard to this clone: No conserved phenylalanine or tryptophan ends this CDR3, so it is likely a read error. Because the CDR3's place on the DNA is in doubt, the DNA is left out and the CDR3 is given as listed by TCRdb. The chain's CDR3 is CASSEYGDREIS. The chain joins TRBV2 to TRBJ2-7; no DNA check was done on the table's D call, TRBD1. The CDR3 totals 12 residues, both ends included. Germline CDR1 reads SNHLY; CDR2 reads FYNNEI.

This chain connects TRBV4-1 to TRBJ1-4, with D maybe TRBD1 (6 bases). The CDR3 contains 20 residues. V was clipped by 0 bases and J by 4 bases, with 24 bases between them. Germline V gene lookup returns CDR1 MGHRA and CDR2 YSYEKL. CDR3 bases: TGCGCCAGCAGCCAAGATCCAGGGGTGGTCCTGAAGAAAAATAATGAAAAACTGTTTTTT. Its protein is CASSQDPGVVLKKNNEKLFF.

The genes are TRBV15 and TRBJ2-3; 7 bases agree with TRBD2. V gave up 3 bases and J gave up 2 bases; unmatched junction bases: 8. CDR3 length: 16 residues. CDR1 and CDR2 (germline): LNHNV, YYDKDF (reference sequence). CDR3 sequence: CATSSLLAYLTDTQYF. DNA for the CDR3: TGTGCCACCAGCAGCCTACTAGCGTACCTCACAGATACGCAGTATTTT.

V gene TRBV5-4 combines with J gene TRBJ1-6; 9 bases map to TRBD1. CDR3 length: 15 amino acids. Germline-derived CDR1 and CDR2 are SGHNT and YYREEE (reference sequence). Trimming cost V 0 bases and J 7 bases; bases outside gene matches: 2. CDR3 sequence reads: CASSLDRGQNSPLHF. CDR3 nucleotide sequence: TGTGCCAGCAGCTTGGACAGGGGGCAAAATTCACCCCTCCACTTT. Full variable domain (remainder filled in from reference TRBV5-4 and TRBJ1-6): ETGVTQSPTHLIKTRGQQVTLRCSSQSGHNTVSWYQQALGQGPQFIFQYYREEENGRGNFPPRFSGLQFPNYSSELNVNALELDDSALYLCASSLDRGQNSPLHFGNGTRLTVT.

This clone occurred many times. The chain uses TRBV6-1 and TRBJ2-7, with D tentatively TRBD1 (6 bases). CDR1 MNHNS and CDR2 SASEGT come from the germline V gene. Trimming pared 3 bases from V and 5 bases from J, leaving 17 bases between. This CDR3 has 15 amino acids. The CDR3 sequence: CASSEGIGRGHEQYF. CDR3 bases: TGTGCCAGCAGTGAGGGGATAGGCAGGGGCCACGAGCAGTACTTC.

The chain uses TRBV5-5 and TRBJ2-5; 8 nucleotides align to TRBD1. Germline V gene lookup returns CDR1 SGHKS and CDR2 YYEKEE (reference sequence). Germline trimming cut 2 bases from V and 5 bases from J; bases unmatched to any gene: 8. The CDR3 sequence is 15 residues long. The CDR3 DNA follows: TGTGCCAGCAGCTTCCTGACAGGGGCTGATGAGACCCAGTACTTC. Translated: CASSFLTGADETQYF.